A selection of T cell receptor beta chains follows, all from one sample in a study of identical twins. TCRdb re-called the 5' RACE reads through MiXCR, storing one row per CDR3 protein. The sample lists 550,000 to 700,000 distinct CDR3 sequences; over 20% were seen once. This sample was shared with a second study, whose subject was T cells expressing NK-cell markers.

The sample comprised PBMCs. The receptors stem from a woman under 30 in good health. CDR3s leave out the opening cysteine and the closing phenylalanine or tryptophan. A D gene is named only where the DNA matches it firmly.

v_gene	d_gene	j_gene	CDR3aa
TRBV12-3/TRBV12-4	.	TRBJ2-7	ASSFLSIEQY
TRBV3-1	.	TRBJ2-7	ASSQEPRNEQY
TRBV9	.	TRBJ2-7	ASSPRRPHEQY
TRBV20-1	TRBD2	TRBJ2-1	SATGLAGAYNEQF
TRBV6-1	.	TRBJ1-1	ASSAYMNTEAF
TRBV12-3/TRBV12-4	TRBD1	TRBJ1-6	ASSRRDRGSPLH
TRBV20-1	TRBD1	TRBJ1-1	SARSQGVNTEAF
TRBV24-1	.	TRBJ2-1	ATNSGPPYNEQF
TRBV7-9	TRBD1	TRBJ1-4	ASSAATGGGEKLF
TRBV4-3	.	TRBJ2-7	ASSQDAQMPREQY
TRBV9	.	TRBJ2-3	ASSVAGTGDTQY
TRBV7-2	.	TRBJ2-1	ASSLVRRADEQF
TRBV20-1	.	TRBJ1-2	SARKGGDGYT
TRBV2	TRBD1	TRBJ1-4	ASSGQGATNEKLF
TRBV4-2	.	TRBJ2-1	ASSQDRDSPV
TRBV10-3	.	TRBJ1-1	AISGGLGGNTEAF
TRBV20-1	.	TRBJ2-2	SARPIARGAGELF
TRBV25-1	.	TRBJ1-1	ASSALRTTEAF
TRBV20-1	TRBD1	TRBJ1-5	SARPGQGRNQPQH
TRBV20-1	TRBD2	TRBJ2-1	SARDRERWTSGYNEQF
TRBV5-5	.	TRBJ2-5	ASRFVGETQY
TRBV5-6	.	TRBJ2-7	ASSLGWARDISEQY
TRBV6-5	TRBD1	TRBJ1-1	ASKFGDRATEAF
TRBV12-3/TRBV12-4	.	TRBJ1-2	ASSSDYGYT
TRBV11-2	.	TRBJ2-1	ASSLDEIRSEQF
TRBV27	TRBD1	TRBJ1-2	ASTDYQGAGGYT
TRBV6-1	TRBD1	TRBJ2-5	ASRFQTGGGETQY
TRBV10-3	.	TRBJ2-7	AITESLGEQY
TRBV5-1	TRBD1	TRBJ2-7	ASSLPGTGAYEQY
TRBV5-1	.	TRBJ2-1	ASNPRSSYNEQF
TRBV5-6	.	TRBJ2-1	ASSWPDNEQF
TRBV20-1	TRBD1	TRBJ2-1	SALPGQGHNEQF
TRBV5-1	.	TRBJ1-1	ASSPRPAF
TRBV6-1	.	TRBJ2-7	ASSAPGGSYEQY
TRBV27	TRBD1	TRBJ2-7	ATRTGNLHEQY
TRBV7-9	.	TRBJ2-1	ATFLRYNEQF
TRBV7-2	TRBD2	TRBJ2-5	ASSLQRAAGVGETQY
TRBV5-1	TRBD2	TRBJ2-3	ASSFLTSGGLIDTQY
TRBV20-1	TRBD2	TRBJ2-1	SARSGRGNNEQF
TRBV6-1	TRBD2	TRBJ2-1	ASRGLAGAPYNEQF
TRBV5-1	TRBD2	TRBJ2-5	ASTRTSVYQETQY
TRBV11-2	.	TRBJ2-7	ASSFGNAYEQY
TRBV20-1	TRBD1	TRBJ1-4	SARTGINEKLF
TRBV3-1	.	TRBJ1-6	ASSQEGPLH
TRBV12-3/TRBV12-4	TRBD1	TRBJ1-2	ASSPAQGYYGYT
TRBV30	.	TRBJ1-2	AWSEASRRYINYGYT
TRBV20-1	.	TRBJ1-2	SASGRGYGYT
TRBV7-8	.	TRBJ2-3	ASSLYQRDTDTQY
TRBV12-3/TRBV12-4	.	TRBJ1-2	ASSRGPGPWPGRYGYT
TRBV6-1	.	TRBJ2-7	ASSPGTFSYEQY
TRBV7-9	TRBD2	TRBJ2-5	ASSWTSETQY
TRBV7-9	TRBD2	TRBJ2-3	ASSSRTSGSSDTQY
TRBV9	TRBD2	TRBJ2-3	ASSTSGDVSDTQY
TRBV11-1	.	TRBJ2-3	ASSLAVTYGPSFTDTQY
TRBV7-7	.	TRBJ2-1	ASSLVYGSVDEQF
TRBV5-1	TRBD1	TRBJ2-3	ASSLPINPGQGASDTQY
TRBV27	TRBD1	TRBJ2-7	ASSSGQGNEQY
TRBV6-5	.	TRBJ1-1	ASSYSVNTEAF
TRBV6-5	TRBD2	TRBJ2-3	ASSYRGGGALDTQY